Listed below are T cell receptor beta chains from one sample, sequenced in a study of blood T cells in healthy people across ages. Each CDR3 protein is one row after TCRdb ran MiXCR on the 5' RACE reads. The sample comprises some 1.8 million distinct CDR3 sequences, 39% of which are singletons, and about 21% rests with the top ten. Specimen: blood. These receptors were collected from a human donor in good health. The CDR3 runs from the conserved cysteine through the conserved F or W. D genes are given only for firm matches. Where a row states a size, it is once, few, many or the class of an expanded clone; other rows omit it.

V gene	D gene	clone size	J gene	CDR3 DNA	CDR3 protein
TRBV7-3	TRBD2	many	TRBJ2-5	TGTGCCAGCAGCCCAGGGACTAGCGGGGTGGAGACCCAGTACTTC	CASSPGTSGVETQYF
TRBV4-3	TRBD1	few	TRBJ2-7	TGCGCCAGCAGCCAGGCCGGGACAGGGGCCTACGAGCAGTACTTC	CASSQAGTGAYEQYF
TRBV12-3/TRBV12-4	-	-	TRBJ2-7	TGTGCCAGCAGTCGGGACCCACGGGACGAGCAGTACTTC	CASSRDPRDEQYF
TRBV28	-	-	TRBJ2-7	TGTGCCAGCAGTTCGAAGACTTTTTCAGTGGACGAGCAGTACTTC	CASSSKTFSVDEQYF
TRBV29-1	TRBD1	few	TRBJ1-2	TGCAGCGTTGGAAAAGACAGGGGCTATGGCTACACCTTC	CSVGKDRGYGYTF
TRBV6-5	TRBD1	-	TRBJ1-6	TGTGCCAGCAGTGACAGGGAGAGTAATTCACCCCTCCACTTT	CASSDRESNSPLHF
TRBV2	-	-	TRBJ1-2	TGTGCCCTCGGGGGATCGGGCTATGGCTACACCTTC	CALGGSGYGYTF
TRBV20-1	TRBD1	once	TRBJ1-1	TGCAGTGCTCCGAGGACAGGGGAGCGTATAGCTTTCTTT	CSAPRTGERIAFF
TRBV7-3	-	few	TRBJ2-1	TGTGCCAGCAGCTACCAGGGTGACACCTACAATGAGCAGTTCTTC	CASSYQGDTYNEQFF
TRBV4-2	TRBD2	-	TRBJ2-1	TGTGCCAGCAGCCAAGAAGGTCCTAGCGGGGCATACAATGAGCAGTTCTTC	CASSQEGPSGAYNEQFF
TRBV9	TRBD1	-	TRBJ2-3	TGTGCCAGCAGCGTCCAGGGGGAGGATACGCAGTATTTT	CASSVQGEDTQYF
TRBV15	TRBD2	-	TRBJ2-3	TGTGCCACCGGGACTAGCGGTCTCGTGCAGTATTTT	CATGTSGLVQYF
TRBV5-1	TRBD2	-	TRBJ2-7	TGCGCCAGCAGCTTGGCCTCGGGAGGGACTAGCGAGCAGTACTTC	CASSLASGGTSEQYF
TRBV19	TRBD1	-	TRBJ2-5	TGTGCCAGTAGTATTACAGGGGGCCAAGAGACCCAGTACTTC	CASSITGGQETQYF
TRBV12-3/TRBV12-4	-	-	TRBJ2-1	TGTGCCGGCAGTTTAGCCCGGGACGGAGGGTCGTTCTTC	CAGSLARDGGSFF
TRBV20-1	TRBD1	once	TRBJ1-1	TGCAGTGCTAGAGATGTTAGGGGGCAGAAGTCTGAAGCTTTCTTT	CSARDVRGQKSEAFF
TRBV12-3/TRBV12-4	-	-	TRBJ2-7	TGTGCCAGCTCTCCGGGGATTGGCTACGAGCAGTACTTC	CASSPGIGYEQYF
TRBV7-2	-	-	TRBJ2-1	TGTGCCAGCAGCTTGGGATCTCCCTCCTACAATGAGCAGTTCTTC	CASSLGSPSYNEQFF
TRBV6-2/TRBV6-3	TRBD1	-	TRBJ2-1	TGTGCCAGCAGACAAGACAGGGGCTGGGTTAGATCCTACAATGAGCAGTTCTTC	CASRQDRGWVRSYNEQFF
TRBV28	-	-	TRBJ2-7	TGTGCCAGCAGCCCGCCAGGTCACCTAAAATACGAGCAGTACTTC	CASSPPGHLKYEQYF
TRBV15	-	-	TRBJ1-1	TGTGCCACCAGCAGAGATTACGAAGCGAACACTGAAGCTTTCTTT	CATSRDYEANTEAFF
TRBV3-1	-	few	TRBJ1-2	TGTGCCAGCAGCCAAAAGACAGATTATGGCTACACCTTC	CASSQKTDYGYTF
TRBV12-3/TRBV12-4	TRBD1	few	TRBJ1-1	TGTGCCAGCAGCACCTTTGGGGGACAGTTGAACACTGAAGCTTTCTTT	CASSTFGGQLNTEAFF
TRBV11-2	-	few	TRBJ2-1	TGTGCCAGCAGCTTAAGTCCGCGGGGAGCTTACAATGAGCAGTTCTTC	CASSLSPRGAYNEQFF
TRBV7-8	TRBD1	many	TRBJ2-7	TGTGCCAGCAGCTCATCGAACAGGGGATTTGACGAGCAGTACTTC	CASSSSNRGFDEQYF
TRBV20-1	-	-	TRBJ2-7	TGCAGTGCCTCCCGGGACTCCACCTACGAGCAGTACTTC	CSASRDSTYEQYF
TRBV6-6	-	few	TRBJ2-1	TGTGCCAGCAGACAAGGGACTTTTGACAATGAGCAGTTCTTC	CASRQGTFDNEQFF
TRBV12-5	TRBD2	-	TRBJ2-7	TGTGCTAGTGGGTCACACACCGGGGGGAATACCTACGAGCAGTACTTC	CASGSHTGGNTYEQYF
TRBV7-2	TRBD1	-	TRBJ2-4	TGTGCCAGCAGCCAACAGGGGGGTATCGGAAACATTCAGTACTTC	CASSQQGGIGNIQYF
TRBV6-4	-	-	TRBJ1-5	TGTGCCAGCAGTCAGGACCCGGGTTTTAGCAATCAGCCCCAGCATTTT	CASSQDPGFSNQPQHF
TRBV28	-	many	TRBJ2-7	TGTGCCAGCAGTTTCCGTAGTGGCAACGAGCAGTACTTC	CASSFRSGNEQYF
TRBV7-8	-	once	TRBJ2-3	TGTGCCAGCAGCTCGGGGAGGGGCGGCGACAGGGACCCAGATACGCAGTATTTT	CASSSGRGGDRDPDTQYF
TRBV20-1	TRBD1	few	TRBJ2-7	TGCAGTGCTAGTGGGGGACAGGGACGGGGCGAGCAGTACTTC	CSASGGQGRGEQYF
TRBV2	-	-	TRBJ1-2	TGTGCCAGCGAGGGGAGAGAGGGGTCATCTCATTCCGGCTACACCTTC	CASEGREGSSHSGYTF
TRBV4-3	-	few	TRBJ2-1	TGCGCCAGCAGCCAAGATCAAGGGGCGGGGTCCTACAATGAGCAGTTCTTC	CASSQDQGAGSYNEQFF
TRBV5-4	TRBD1	-	TRBJ2-7	TGTGCCAGCAGCGCAAGGGGGCAGTACGAGCAGTACTTC	CASSARGQYEQYF
TRBV28	TRBD1	-	TRBJ2-7	TGTGCCACAAGGGGGACAGGGGAAAGTTTCGAGCGGTACTTC	CATRGTGESFERYF
TRBV20-1	TRBD1	-	TRBJ1-6	TGCAGTGCTAGGAGGACAGGGGATAATTCACCCCTCCACTTT	CSARRTGDNSPLHF
TRBV7-2	TRBD2	-	TRBJ2-5	TGTGCCAGCAGTACCGGACTAGCGGGGGGGCCCCCTAAAGAGACCCAGTACTTC	CASSTGLAGGPPKETQYF
TRBV27	TRBD1	few	TRBJ1-2	TGTGCCAGCAGTTTCGCAGGGGGGACTAACTATGGCTACACCTTC	CASSFAGGTNYGYTF
TRBV4-2	TRBD1	-	TRBJ2-7	TGTGCCAGCAGCCCAGACAGGGGACAGGCGCGACTACCCTCCTACGAGCAGTACTTC	CASSPDRGQARLPSYEQYF
TRBV15	-	-	TRBJ2-3	TGTGCCACCTGTAGAGGGATAACAGATACGCAGTATTTT	CATCRGITDTQYF
TRBV6-1	TRBD1	-	TRBJ2-1	TGTGCCAGCAGCCAGGACAGGGGGCGGATGCAAGAGACCCAGTTCTTC	CASSQDRGRMQETQFF
TRBV7-8	-	-	TRBJ1-1	TGTGCCTCCAGAACTGAGAACACTGAAGCTTTCTTT	CASRTENTEAFF
TRBV3-1	-	-	TRBJ2-3	TGTGCCAGCGGCCAAGAAGTATTCCGGGATACGCAGTATTTT	CASGQEVFRDTQYF
TRBV5-1	TRBD1	-	TRBJ2-1	TGCGCCAGCAGCCCTGGGACAGGGGAAAGCTCCTACAATGAGCAGTTCTTC	CASSPGTGESSYNEQFF
TRBV7-2	-	many	TRBJ1-1	TGTGCCAGCAGCTTAGAGGCAGGGATTACTGAAGCTTTCTTT	CASSLEAGITEAFF
TRBV5-1	TRBD1	-	TRBJ2-7	TGCGCCAGCAGCTTGGCCGGGGACAGCCACGAGCAGTACTTC	CASSLAGDSHEQYF
TRBV7-3	TRBD2	-	TRBJ2-3	TGTGCCAGCAGCTTAGGTCGGGGGGTTACAGATACGCAGTATTTT	CASSLGRGVTDTQYF
TRBV7-2	-	-	TRBJ1-2	TGTGCCAGCAGCTTAGGGCACAGCCCCTATGGCTACACCTTC	CASSLGHSPYGYTF
TRBV7-2	-	-	TRBJ2-7	TGTGCCAGCAGCTTAGGGTTGGGCAGGGGACTCTACGAGCAGTACTTC	CASSLGLGRGLYEQYF
TRBV25-1	-	-	TRBJ1-5	TGTGCCAGCCAAGAAACGGATCAGCCCCAGCATTTT	CASQETDQPQHF